This T cell receptor beta chain stems from a study of beta chain features in type 1 diabetes (dated by TCRdb to 2017 to 2018). Turning to the overall study: Mean age, gender distribution, total cell number and subset yield were not different between patients and healthy donors. A total of roughly 98,000,000 sorted cells were examined across all samples, and a strong correlation was observed between cell number per subset and RNA yield. In the study, recently diagnosed type 1 diabetes patients and matched healthy donors were compared on the TCRB repertoires of their sorted circulating CD4+ T cell subsets. Regulatory and stem cell-like memory subsets were obtained from only 8 patients and roughly eight healthy donors, while naive and central memory subsets were obtained from all 28 donors.

A single peripheral blood draw of around 0.11 L on average was collected from each donor into heparinised tubes. A BD FACSAria II and a panel including CD45RO, CCR7, CD25, CD127, CD95 and CD27 were used to sort naive, central memory, regulatory and stem cell-like memory CD4+ T cells. A purity above 98% was achieved for all sorted populations. PBMCs were isolated immediately by Lymphoprep density gradient centrifugation and stained directly without culture. So that batch effects would be minimized, each experiment stained and sorted samples in pairs, pairing one healthy donor with one patient. The CDR3 starts with the cysteine, ends with the phenylalanine, and has 19 residues. Only the CDR3 portion is preserved as DNA: 57 bases, with reading frame beginning at the first base. Trimming at the junction amounts to 0 bases on V and 0 bases on J, and the germline ends lie 15 bases apart. Per the germline V gene, MGHRA is the CDR1 and YSYEKL is the CDR2.

The sample holds a few counts of this clone. It lacks a known antigen. It has no much larger one-base neighbor in the sample; base qualities were not kept. The entire amount of isolated RNA was reverse transcribed using the High Capacity cDNA Reverse Transcription Kit, so the sequenced TCRB transcripts were expressed ones. Naive, central memory and regulatory T cell samples underwent deep immunoSEQ sequencing, averaging around 4 million total reads per sample. After sorted cells were lysed in RLT buffer, RNA was extracted with DNase-treated RNeasy Micro or Mini kits, with the choice depending on cell number. Each cell subset was processed on its own to prevent cross-contamination, while patient and healthy donor samples were processed together. TCRB sequences were amplified from cDNA with the immunoSEQ multiplex PCR, producing 87-bp fragments spanning the CDR3 region. The amplicons were sequenced using the Illumina HiSeq platform. From the authors' description of their analysis: PCR bias was computationally corrected using synthetic template baselines, reads within Hamming distance 2 were collapsed, and singletons that could not be merged were discarded. Reads were aligned against IMGT to assign V, D and J genes, CDR3 length and insertions or deletions at six rearrangement sites. Within each subset, clonotype counts were normalized to sorted cell number, and only after that were true diversity and Gini coefficients computed with the tcR R package. Repertoire sharing was quantified using the overlap coefficient calculated on TCRB nucleotide sequences. Out-of-frame TCRB sequences from naive cells were analyzed to stand in for the pre-selection repertoire. TCRdb mirrors the immuneACCESS table, restricted to in-frame sequences. Some clones are absent from its copies; in checked studies, under half trace to an unresolved V gene, and the reason for the others is unknown. V and J calls and clone size follow that table, whereas D and trimming were derived from the DNA. For this sample there are some 240,000 clones; around 16% appear just once. Jointly, the top ten make up less than 0.09% of the sample.

The paper's findings and limits, for the study overall: Because cDNA was sequenced instead of genomic DNA, highly expressing activated cells could be over-represented, though the groups showed no difference in activation or CD3 levels. In all four CD4+ subsets, TCRB CDR3 length was moderately but significantly shorter in type 1 diabetes patients. Naive, central memory and regulatory TCRB repertoires appeared to be more similar among patients than among healthy donors. Only small numbers of individuals were included in the HLA sub-analyses, which left unresolved whether HLA type had any influence on TCRB rearrangement. PCR may preferentially amplify shorter templates, but because patient and control samples were amplified and corrected together, any resulting skew would affect both groups equally. Patients with type 1 diabetes made fewer insertions and deleted more nucleotides at VDJ recombination sites, implying thymic rearrangement abnormalities.

The sequenced sample consisted of naive CD4+ T cells from blood. The cell subset or site label of this sample denotes: true naive CD4+ T cells. This receptor was obtained from a man younger than 45 with type 1 diabetes. The chain links TRBV4-1 with TRBJ2-6; D gene: possibly TRBD2, on 5 matching bases. The CDR3: CASSQDNRGAISGANVLTF. In nucleotide form, the sequence is TGCGCCAGCAGCCAAGATAACCGGGGAGCAATCTCTGGGGCCAACGTCCTGACTTTC.